Listed here are 15 T cell receptor beta chains from one sample, sequenced in a study of blood T cell repertoires in COVID-19. The data were produced by immunoSEQ multiplex PCR, yet TCRdb's version contains in-frame clones alone and is incomplete. The data show roughly 340,000 clones, 89% seen once. The sequenced sample consisted of peripheral blood. Receptors originate from a woman aged 25-40 years with COVID-19, enrolled during active disease.

The chain links TRBV2 to TRBJ2-3; D is possibly TRBD1 (5 bases). From germline, CDR1 is SNHLY and CDR2 FYNNEI. The ends were cut back, 2 bases at V and 2 bases at J, with 11 bases in the middle. The CDR3 has 15 residues. The CDR3 spells CASSEFQGSTDTQYF. CDR3 in DNA: TGTGCCAGCAGTGAATTTCAGGGTTCCACAGATACGCAGTATTTT.

This clone has a single count. This sequence joins TRBV10-3 and TRBJ2-5; the match to TRBD2 covers 7 bases. Per the germline V gene, CDR1 is ENHRY and CDR2 is SYGVKD. This CDR3 has 14 residues. V shed 3 bases, J shed 5 bases, and the junction held 6 bases outside the gene matches. CDR3 region: CAISDGGGRETQYF. The CDR3 nucleotides are TGTGCCATCAGTGACGGCGGGGGTAGGGAGACCCAGTACTTC.

The chain has TRBV30 and TRBJ1-1, with D perhaps matching TRBD1 (5 bases). Germline V gene sequence: CDR1 GTSNPN, CDR2 SVGIG (reference sequence). V was pared by 4 bases and J by 3 bases, with 12 bases between. The CDR3 length is 13 residues. CDR3 sequence reads: CAWNGRGDTEAFF. The CDR3 DNA reads TGTGCCTGGAACGGGAGGGGCGACACTGAAGCTTTCTTT.

The J gene is TRBJ2-1, the V gene TRBV10-2; D gene uncertain. Germline assignment: CDR1 WSHSY and CDR2 SAAADI. This CDR3 has 14 residues. Trimming pared 7 bases from V and 2 bases from J, leaving 12 bases between. The CDR3 sequence: CASTGLVPYNEQFF. The DNA for the CDR3 is TGCGCCAGCACAGGCCTTGTGCCCTACAATGAGCAGTTCTTC.

V is TRBV25-1 and J is TRBJ2-1; D is unclear. In germline, CDR1 is MGHDK, CDR2 SYGVNS. The CDR3 loop spans 16 amino acids. Trimming stripped 4 bases from V and 3 bases from J, with 16 bases between. The CDR3 nucleotides read TGTGCCAGCAGTGCTAGTATTTCAATCGGCTACAATGAGCAGTTCTTC. This gives the protein CASSASISIGYNEQFF.

As to this clone: This sample also contains other DNA sequences that code for the same CDR3. The chain uses TRBV18 and TRBJ1-1, with TRBD1 matching 7 bases. The CDR3 extends over 14 amino acids. Germline trimming cut 3 bases from V and 1 base from J; bases unmatched to any gene: 2. Germline assignment: CDR1 KGHSH and CDR2 LQKENI. The DNA for the CDR3 is TGTGCCAGCTCACCGTCAGGGGGGAACACTGAAGCTTTCTTT. This encodes CASSPSGGNTEAFF.

The V gene is TRBV19, the J gene TRBJ1-1, with 8 bases aligning to TRBD1. The germline V gene has CDR1 LNHDA and CDR2 SQIVND (reference sequence). Trimming took 7 bases from V and 1 from J; bases not matched to a gene: 5. There are 14 residues in the CDR3. CDR3 DNA sequence: TGTGCCAGTACCCAGGGGGCAGCGAACACTGAAGCTTTCTTT. Protein sequence: CASTQGAANTEAFF.

The genes are TRBV28 and TRBJ1-6; D is perhaps TRBD1 (6 bases). This CDR3 spans 16 amino acids. Per germline, CDR1 MDHEN and CDR2 SYDVKM. Trimming stripped 2 bases from V and 9 bases from J, with 17 bases between. The CDR3 here is CASSLPLQGRGSPLHF. The CDR3 region has the DNA TGTGCCAGCAGTTTACCTTTACAGGGAAGGGGTTCACCCCTCCACTTT.

This rearrangement joins TRBV20-1 to TRBJ1-2; D is unresolved. CDR3 length: 8 residues. CDR1 DFQATT and CDR2 SNEGSKA come from the germline V gene (reference sequence). The V and J ends lost 7 bases and 7 bases respectively, with 4 bases between them. CDR3 region: CSGPGYTF. In DNA, the CDR3 is TGCAGTGGGCCTGGCTACACCTTC.

This clone was recorded once. V usage is TRBV9 and J usage is TRBJ1-5, with TRBD1 as a possible D gene (5 bases). From germline, CDR1 is SGDLS and CDR2 YYNGEE. V was cut by 4 bases and J by 3 bases, with 11 bases left in between. CDR3 length equals 14 residues. Here the CDR3 reads CASSMTDSNQPQHF. In DNA, the CDR3 is TGTGCCAGCAGCATGACAGACTCCAATCAGCCCCAGCATTTT.

V is TRBV4-3 and J is TRBJ2-1; D is possibly TRBD2 (6 bases). Germline V gene data show CDR1 as LGHNA and CDR2 as YSLEER. This CDR3 spans 16 amino acids. The V gene lost 0 bases and the J gene lost 3 bases, with 12 bases spanning the gap. CDR3 in amino acids: CASSQDRRGYYNEQFF. The CDR3 coding sequence is TGCGCCAGCAGCCAAGATCGGCGGGGATACTACAATGAGCAGTTCTTC.

V usage is TRBV10-2 and J usage is TRBJ2-4; TRBD2 agrees at 10 bases. V lost 0 bases to trimming and J lost 6 bases; unmatched junction nucleotides: 8. Germline V CDR1 and CDR2: WSHSY, SAAADI. This CDR3 is built from 17 residues. The CDR3 here is CASSESRALAGVNIQYF. As DNA, the CDR3 is TGCGCCAGCAGTGAGTCGCGAGCCCTAGCGGGGGTAAACATTCAGTACTTC.

The chain couples TRBV10-3 to TRBJ1-5; a weak D match, TRBD1 (6 bases). CDR3 size: 14 residues. Germline V gene data show CDR1 as ENHRY and CDR2 as SYGVKD. Trimming pared 0 bases from V and 6 bases from J, leaving 9 bases between. CDR3 residues: CAISESQGIQPQHF. As DNA, the CDR3 is TGTGCCATCAGTGAGTCTCAGGGGATTCAGCCCCAGCATTTT.

The chain couples TRBV21-1 to TRBJ1-6; TRBD1, the D gene given by the table, was not confirmed from the DNA. TRBV21-1 is shown as a pseudogene. The CDR3 length is 17 residues. The CDR3 loop is CASSKRTASSYNSPLHF. The CDR3 DNA reads as TGTGCCAGCAGCAAACGGACAGCCAGCTCCTATAATTCACCCCTCCACTTT.

This chain links TRBV6-5 with TRBJ1-4, with 7 bases identical to TRBD1. CDR1 MNHEY and CDR2 SVGAGI come from the germline V gene. This CDR3 is built from 15 residues. Germline trimming cut 2 bases from V and 2 bases from J; bases unmatched to any gene: 2. The CDR3 DNA reads TGTGCCAGCAGTTACCCGGGACAGACTAATGAAAAACTGTTTTTT. Translation: CASSYPGQTNEKLFF.